The clone carrying this T cell receptor (beta chain) was seen more than once but under ten times. Its antigen remains unknown. The sample originates from a study of T cells in Graves' hyperthyroidism and ophthalmopathy. Study details: Staff took peripheral blood when the initial diagnosis was made, before any treatment began. The study, taken as a whole, reports: Appearing also in blood were most of the thyroid clonotypes expanded above 0.001.

In the ophthalmopathy cohort, Clinical Activity Score was at least 3, NOSPECS grade at least 4, and duration under 3 months. TCR beta CDR3 sequences were amplified from RNA transcripts. A set of HTBI primers served as the primers for a first-round RT-PCR of the TCR CDR3. TCRdb re-derived calls from the multiplex PCR reads in MiXCR, one entry per CDR3 protein. The top ten hold 4.3% of the sample, which has 600,000 to 700,000 distinct CDR3 sequences, roughly 14% seen once. CDR3 length: 15 amino acids. Germline loops: CDR1 SGHAT, CDR2 FQNNGV. J was trimmed by 4 bases and V by 7 bases; bases with no gene match: 6.

The clonotype was recovered from a woman aged 40 to 50 with Graves' ophthalmopathy. The chain links TRBV11-2 to TRBJ2-1; 11 bases map to TRBD2. Sequenced sample: blood. The CDR3 sequence: CASIPTSGSYNEQFF. CDR3 nucleotide sequence: TGTGCCAGCATCCCCACTAGCGGGAGTTACAATGAGCAGTTCTTC.